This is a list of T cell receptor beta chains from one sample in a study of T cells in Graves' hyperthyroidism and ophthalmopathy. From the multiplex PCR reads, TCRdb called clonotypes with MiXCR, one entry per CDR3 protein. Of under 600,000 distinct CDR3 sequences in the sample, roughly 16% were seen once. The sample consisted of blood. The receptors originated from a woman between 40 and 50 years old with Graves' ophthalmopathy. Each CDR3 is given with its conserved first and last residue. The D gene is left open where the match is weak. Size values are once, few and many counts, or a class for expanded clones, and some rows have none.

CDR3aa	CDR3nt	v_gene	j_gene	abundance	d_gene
CASSGLAGGNEQFF	TGTGCCAGCAGTGGACTAGCGGGAGGTAATGAGCAGTTCTTC	TRBV2	TRBJ2-1	many	TRBD2
CASSIDRAPYGYTF	TGTGCTAGCAGCATTGACAGGGCTCCCTATGGCTACACCTTC	TRBV7-7	TRBJ1-2	NA	TRBD1
CASLGGSWGYTF	TGTGCCAGTCTGGGGGGTTCCTGGGGCTACACCTTC	TRBV28	TRBJ1-2	few	NA
CASSLETGGYEQFF	TGTGCCAGCAGCTTGGAGACAGGAGGGTATGAGCAGTTCTTC	TRBV7-2	TRBJ2-1	many	NA
CASSPPAQPQHF	TGTGCCAGCAGTCCTCCGGCTCAGCCCCAGCATTTT	TRBV28	TRBJ1-5	few	NA
CATNLAGVPTGELFF	TGTGCCACCAATTTAGCGGGAGTACCCACCGGGGAGCTGTTTTTT	TRBV19	TRBJ2-2	NA	TRBD2
CASSGRGAGNEKLFF	TGTGCCAGCAGTGGCAGGGGCGCGGGTAATGAAAAACTGTTTTTT	TRBV6-1	TRBJ1-4	few	NA
CASSYSGLAGSNEQFF	TGTGCCAGCAGTTACTCGGGACTAGCGGGCTCCAATGAGCAGTTCTTC	TRBV6-5	TRBJ2-1	many	TRBD2
CASSLSEGNSPLHF	TGTGCCAGCAGCTTATCAGAGGGTAATTCACCCCTCCACTTT	TRBV7-2	TRBJ1-6	many	NA
CASSSWDRSYEQYF	TGTGCCAGCAGCTCTTGGGACAGATCCTACGAGCAGTACTTC	TRBV13	TRBJ2-7	many	TRBD1
CASSQDKGYYGYTF	TGTGCCAGCAGCCAAGATAAGGGGTACTATGGCTACACCTTC	TRBV3-1	TRBJ1-2	NA	NA
CASMDRGRGEQYF	TGTGCCAGCATGGACAGGGGGCGGGGAGAGCAGTACTTC	TRBV28	TRBJ2-7	many	TRBD1
CASFLRDRGFYGYTF	TGTGCCAGCTTCCTCCGAGACAGGGGATTCTATGGCTACACCTTC	TRBV28	TRBJ1-2	NA	TRBD1
CSVGGSEAFF	TGCAGCGTAGGGGGGTCTGAAGCTTTCTTT	TRBV29-1	TRBJ1-1	few	NA
CASSSGTGGSNQPQHF	TGCGCCAGCAGCTCAGGGACAGGGGGTAGCAATCAGCCCCAGCATTTT	TRBV5-1	TRBJ1-5	few	TRBD1
CASSWERSEQFF	TGTGCCAGCAGCTGGGAGCGGTCTGAGCAGTTCTTC	TRBV7-8	TRBJ2-1	many	NA
CASSGTGIGKLFF	TGTGCCAGCAGCGGGACAGGGATAGGAAAACTGTTTTTT	TRBV6-2/TRBV6-3	TRBJ1-4	many	TRBD1
CASSYSGGLYEQYF	TGTGCCAGCAGTTACTCCGGGGGACTCTACGAGCAGTACTTC	TRBV6-6	TRBJ2-7	many	NA
CSVVSGRSYEQYF	TGCAGCGTTGTATCTGGACGTTCCTACGAGCAGTACTTC	TRBV29-1	TRBJ2-7	few	NA
CASSLVLAGVGELFF	TGTGCCAGCAGTTTGGTGCTAGCGGGAGTCGGGGAGCTGTTTTTT	TRBV12-3/TRBV12-4	TRBJ2-2	many	TRBD2
CSVIPPAGGRGTQYF	TGCAGTGTTATCCCGCCAGCGGGGGGGCGCGGTACGCAGTATTTT	TRBV20-1	TRBJ2-3	many	TRBD2
CAWSVEAGGIKFF	TGTGCCTGGAGTGTAGAGGCAGGGGGCATTAAGTTCTTC	TRBV30	TRBJ2-1	NA	TRBD1
CASSFDYNEQFF	TGTGCCAGCAGTTTTGACTACAATGAGCAGTTCTTC	TRBV6-1	TRBJ2-1	many	NA
CASSYSRQYNSPLHF	TGTGCCAGCAGTTACTCGAGGCAGTATAATTCACCCCTCCACTTT	TRBV6-5	TRBJ1-6	many	NA
CASSQPYEQYF	TGTGCCAGCAGCCAACCCTACGAGCAGTACTTC	TRBV2	TRBJ2-7	many	NA
CSAAPGTGSSYEQYF	TGCAGTGCCGCCCCCGGGACAGGAAGCTCCTACGAGCAGTACTTC	TRBV20-1	TRBJ2-7	many	TRBD1
CAWSQTGPQPQHF	TGTGCCTGGAGCCAAACAGGGCCCCAGCCCCAGCATTTT	TRBV30	TRBJ1-5	many	NA
CSVEKDTGGDTQYF	TGCAGCGTTGAAAAGGATACAGGGGGAGATACGCAGTATTTT	TRBV29-1	TRBJ2-3	NA	TRBD1
CASSVARRQGNPSDQPQHF	TGTGCCAGCAGCGTAGCTAGAAGACAGGGGAACCCTTCCGATCAGCCCCAGCATTTT	TRBV9	TRBJ1-5	many	TRBD1
CASSGGETGELFF	TGTGCCAGCAGCGGTGGGGAAACCGGGGAGCTGTTTTTT	TRBV9	TRBJ2-2	NA	NA
CASSLIPDTQYF	TGTGCCAGCAGTTTAATTCCAGATACGCAGTATTTT	TRBV12-3/TRBV12-4	TRBJ2-3	many	NA
CASSQGSGTEQFF	TGTGCCAGCAGCCAAGGGTCGGGGACTGAGCAGTTCTTC	TRBV3-1	TRBJ2-1	few	NA
CASSTPGQGQNEQFF	TGTGCCAGCAGCACTCCGGGACAGGGCCAGAATGAGCAGTTCTTC	TRBV28	TRBJ2-1	many	TRBD1
CASSSQHSGNTIYF	TGTGCCAGTAGCTCCCAACACTCTGGAAACACCATATATTTT	TRBV11-2	TRBJ1-3	few	NA
CASSLSGTGGRSADTQYF	TGTGCCAGCAGTTTATCGGGGACAGGGGGAAGGTCGGCAGATACGCAGTATTTT	TRBV27	TRBJ2-3	NA	TRBD1
CASSSLGQGPDTQYF	TGTGCCAGCAGCTCTCTCGGACAGGGCCCAGATACGCAGTATTTT	TRBV12-3/TRBV12-4	TRBJ2-3	few	TRBD1
CAITLDRGLTTEAFF	TGTGCCATCACCTTGGACAGGGGGCTTACAACTGAAGCTTTCTTT	TRBV10-3	TRBJ1-1	few	TRBD1
CGSTRASLVRELFF	TGTGGCAGCACGCGGGCCTCACTAGTCCGGGAGCTGTTTTTT	TRBV6-2/TRBV6-3	TRBJ2-2	many	NA
CASSLAGTAQNTDTQYF	TGTGCCAGCAGCTTAGCGGGGACTGCCCAAAACACAGATACGCAGTATTTT	TRBV11-2	TRBJ2-3	many	NA
CASSPGTSGSDEQFF	TGTGCCAGCAGCCCAGGGACTAGCGGGAGCGATGAGCAGTTCTTC	TRBV11-2	TRBJ2-1	many	TRBD2
CASSLVASGIPDTQYF	TGCGCCAGCAGCTTGGTGGCTAGCGGAATTCCAGATACGCAGTATTTT	TRBV5-1	TRBJ2-3	many	TRBD2
CASSLGFGENIQYF	TGTGCCAGCAGCTTAGGTTTCGGGGAAAACATTCAGTACTTC	TRBV11-2	TRBJ2-4	many	NA
CASSLRRQSKETQYF	TGCGCCAGCAGCCTCCGGCGACAGAGTAAAGAGACCCAGTACTTC	TRBV5-1	TRBJ2-5	many	NA
CASSPRDRPNIQYF	TGTGCCAGCTCACCCCGGGACAGGCCGAACATTCAGTACTTC	TRBV18	TRBJ2-4	few	TRBD1
CASRGQGKSGYTF	TGTGCCAGCAGGGGACAGGGGAAATCCGGCTACACCTTC	TRBV27	TRBJ1-2	many	TRBD1
CASSQVGQPQETQYF	TGTGCCAGCAGCCAAGTGGGACAGCCTCAAGAGACCCAGTACTTC	TRBV3-1	TRBJ2-5	many	TRBD1
CASSFTGTYNSPLHF	TGTGCCAGTTCCTTTACCGGGACATATAATTCACCCCTCCACTTT	TRBV6-1	TRBJ1-6	few	NA
CASSLPGQSGANVLTF	TGTGCCAGCAGCCTACCGGGACAGTCGGGGGCCAACGTCCTGACTTTC	TRBV7-3	TRBJ2-6	NA	TRBD1
CASKAGPSGPGYTF	TGTGCCAGCAAGGCAGGGCCCTCGGGGCCTGGCTACACCTTC	TRBV28	TRBJ1-2	few	NA